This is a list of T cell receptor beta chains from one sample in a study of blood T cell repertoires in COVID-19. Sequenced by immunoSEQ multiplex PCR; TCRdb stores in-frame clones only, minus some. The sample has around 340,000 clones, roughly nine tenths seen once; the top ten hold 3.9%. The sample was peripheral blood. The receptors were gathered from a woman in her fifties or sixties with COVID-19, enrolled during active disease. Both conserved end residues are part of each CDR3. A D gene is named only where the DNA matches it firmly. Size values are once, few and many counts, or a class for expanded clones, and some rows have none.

CDR3: CAILGRGGTEAFF
DNA: TGTGCCATCTTGGGGAGGGGCGGCACTGAAGCTTTCTTT
D: .
J: TRBJ1-1
size: .
V: TRBV28

CDR3: CASTPLAGVPGELFF
DNA: TGCGCCAGCACCCCTCTAGCGGGGGTACCCGGGGAGCTGTTTTTT
D: TRBD2
J: TRBJ2-2
size: .
V: TRBV5-1

CDR3: CASLHGRGETQYF
DNA: TGTGCCAGCCTCCACGGGCGGGGAGAGACCCAGTACTTC
D: .
J: TRBJ2-5
size: .
V: TRBV6-5

CDR3: CAWDTGGTEAFF
DNA: TGTGCCTGGGATACAGGGGGCACTGAAGCTTTCTTT
D: TRBD1
J: TRBJ1-1
size: .
V: TRBV30

CDR3: CASSPTTGSNEQFF
DNA: TGTGCCAGCAGCCCGACGACAGGTAGCAATGAGCAGTTCTTC
D: .
J: TRBJ2-1
size: .
V: TRBV3-1/TRBV3-2

CDR3: CASSYSGTSGEQFF
DNA: TGTGCCAGCAGCTACTCCGGGACTAGCGGGGAGCAGTTCTTC
D: TRBD2
J: TRBJ2-1
size: .
V: TRBV3-1/TRBV3-2

CDR3: CASSLASGGATDTQYF
DNA: TGTGCCAGCAGCTTGGCTAGCGGGGGGGCCACAGATACGCAGTATTTT
D: TRBD2
J: TRBJ2-3
size: few
V: TRBV5-6

CDR3: CAISDPGARVNTEAFF
DNA: TGTGCCATCAGTGACCCAGGGGCAAGGGTGAACACTGAAGCTTTCTTT
D: .
J: TRBJ1-1
size: .
V: TRBV10-3

CDR3: CASSILAGGLNTGELFF
DNA: TGTGCCAGCAGCATACTAGCGGGGGGACTCAACACCGGGGAGCTGTTTTTT
D: TRBD2
J: TRBJ2-2
size: .
V: TRBV3-1/TRBV3-2

CDR3: CASSWGQGYEQYF
DNA: TGTGCCAGTAGTTGGGGGCAGGGATACGAGCAGTACTTC
D: .
J: TRBJ2-7
size: .
V: TRBV19

CDR3: CASSLLGRDRGRDEQYF
DNA: TGTGCCAGCAGCTTGTTGGGGCGAGACAGGGGGCGAGACGAGCAGTACTTC
D: TRBD1
J: TRBJ2-7
size: .
V: TRBV5-4

CDR3: CASSSFREEEQFF
DNA: TGTGCCAGTAGTTCTTTCAGGGAGGAAGAGCAGTTCTTC
D: .
J: TRBJ2-1
size: .
V: TRBV19

CDR3: CASSQSLTGARKAFF
DNA: TGTGCCAGCAGCCAAAGTTTGACAGGGGCAAGGAAGGCTTTCTTT
D: TRBD1
J: TRBJ1-1
size: .
V: TRBV4-2

CDR3: CASSQGSGPGPQHF
DNA: TGCGCCAGCAGCCAAGGCTCAGGGCCGGGGCCCCAGCATTTT
D: .
J: TRBJ1-5
size: .
V: TRBV4-1

CDR3: CASSLRDRANQPQHF
DNA: TGTGCCAGCAGCTTACGGGACAGGGCAAATCAGCCCCAGCATTTT
D: TRBD1
J: TRBJ1-5
size: .
V: TRBV7-2

CDR3: CASSLPGTGNYGYTF
DNA: TGTGCCAGCAGCTTGCCCGGGACAGGGAACTATGGCTACACCTTC
D: TRBD1
J: TRBJ1-2
size: once
V: TRBV5-4

CDR3: CASSTSGLAGADTQYF
DNA: TGTGCCAGCAGCACCTCTGGACTAGCGGGGGCCGATACGCAGTATTTT
D: TRBD2
J: TRBJ2-3
size: .
V: TRBV5-5